This is a list of T cell receptor beta chains from one sample in a study of blood T cells in healthy people across ages. TCRdb analysed the 5' RACE reads with MiXCR anew, one entry per CDR3 protein. The table lists about 780,000 distinct CDR3 sequences, 25% to 30% of them singletons. These records were also assigned to another study, of T cells of mothers and their children.

Material: blood. These receptors came from a boy aged 10-17 years in good health. CDR3s include the opening cysteine and the closing phenylalanine or tryptophan. A D gene is named only where the DNA matches it firmly. For some rows the clone size is stated as once, few or many, or as a class when expanded; others skip it.

TRBV29-1	few	-	TRBJ2-3	TGCAGCGTTGGTCGGCCGGGGCTCACAGATACGCAGTATTTT	CSVGRPGLTDTQYF
TRBV9	few	-	TRBJ2-1	TGTGCCAGCAGCCCTCACCCTGATGAGCAGTTCTTC	CASSPHPDEQFF
TRBV10-3	many	-	TRBJ2-1	TGTGCCATCAGTGAGTCCGGACAGAGGTACAATGAGCAGTTCTTC	CAISESGQRYNEQFF
TRBV6-2/TRBV6-3	-	-	TRBJ1-5	TGTGCCAGCAGTTACGTGGGGGGGTTCAATCAGCCCCAGCATTTT	CASSYVGGFNQPQHF
TRBV14	-	-	TRBJ2-7	TGTGCCAGCAGCCAAAGGACCACCTACGAGCAGTACTTC	CASSQRTTYEQYF
TRBV19	-	TRBD2	TRBJ2-3	TGTGCCAGTAGTAGGGGGACTAGCGGGGGAGATACGCAGTATTTT	CASSRGTSGGDTQYF
TRBV3-1	-	-	TRBJ2-1	TGTGCCAGCAGCCCAGGCGGGACGCCGTCCGAGTTCTTC	CASSPGGTPSEFF
TRBV2	-	TRBD1	TRBJ1-3	TGTGCCAGCAGTGGGACAGGGGAAGCGACCATATATTTT	CASSGTGEATIYF
TRBV20-1	-	-	TRBJ2-5	TGCAGTGCTAGAGATGGGGGGGCGAATAGAAAGACCCAGTACTTC	CSARDGGANRKTQYF
TRBV20-1	-	-	TRBJ2-1	TGCAGTGCTAGAGATCCCGCGTGGTACTCCTACAATGAGCAGTTCTTC	CSARDPAWYSYNEQFF
TRBV5-5	-	-	TRBJ2-1	TGTGCCAGCAGCTTGATGGAGGGACCGCTATACAATGAGCAGTTCTTC	CASSLMEGPLYNEQFF
TRBV6-5	-	TRBD2	TRBJ2-1	TGTGCCAGCAGTTACTCGTGGGCTAGCGGGGGGAATGAGCAGTTCTTC	CASSYSWASGGNEQFF
TRBV15	few	-	TRBJ1-2	TGTGCCACCAGCAGAGTTAGAGGGGAATGGGGTGGCTACACCTTC	CATSRVRGEWGGYTF
TRBV11-2	-	-	TRBJ2-1	TGTGCCAGCAGCTTAGGGGTACTAGGGGCTGAGCAGTTCTTC	CASSLGVLGAEQFF
TRBV12-3/TRBV12-4	-	TRBD1	TRBJ2-7	TGTGCCAGCAGTTTCCATGGACAGGGGAGACCCTACGAGCAGTACTTC	CASSFHGQGRPYEQYF
TRBV6-5	-	TRBD1	TRBJ2-7	TGTGCCAGCAGTTACTCGATAACAGGGGGATATTACGAGCAGTACTTC	CASSYSITGGYYEQYF
TRBV3-1	-	-	TRBJ1-1	TGTGCCAGCAGCCAAGACCCCGGCGGGACTGAAGCTTTCTTT	CASSQDPGGTEAFF
TRBV3-1	-	TRBD1	TRBJ1-2	TGTGCCAGCAGCCAAGTCCGGGACAGACTCTATGGCTACACCTTC	CASSQVRDRLYGYTF
TRBV10-3	few	-	TRBJ2-1	TGTGCCATCAGTGAGGGACAGTCTAAAAATGAGCAGTTCTTC	CAISEGQSKNEQFF
TRBV20-1	-	TRBD2	TRBJ2-7	TGCAGTGCTGCCCACCGGGGGGGGAGCTTCTACGAGCAGTACTTC	CSAAHRGGSFYEQYF
TRBV3-1	-	-	TRBJ2-5	TGTGCCAGCAGCCAAGTAGCCCGCAAAGAGACCCAGTACTTC	CASSQVARKETQYF
TRBV6-6	few	-	TRBJ2-1	TGTGCCAGCAGAACAGGGACGCAGCACAATGAGCAGTTCTTC	CASRTGTQHNEQFF
TRBV3-1	few	TRBD2	TRBJ2-3	TGTGCCAGCAGCCATCGGACTAGGGCAGATACGCAGTATTTT	CASSHRTRADTQYF
TRBV20-1	-	TRBD1	TRBJ2-5	TGCAGTGCTATCGGGATCAGGGGGATCGGAGAGACCCAGTACTTC	CSAIGIRGIGETQYF
TRBV7-9	-	-	TRBJ1-1	TGTGCCAGCATTCCGAACGGGGGGGGCGCCACTGAAGCTTTCTTT	CASIPNGGGATEAFF
TRBV12-3/TRBV12-4	-	-	TRBJ1-4	TGTGCCATCCCGGGGGGGCTTGTGGGAAAACTGTTTTTT	CAIPGGLVGKLFF
TRBV2	few	TRBD1	TRBJ2-1	TGTGCCAGCAGTGCCCGGGACAGGGGATACAATGAGCAGTTCTTC	CASSARDRGYNEQFF
TRBV20-1	-	TRBD2	TRBJ2-7	TGCAGTGCTTGGGAGACTAGCGGACGCGAGCAGTACTTC	CSAWETSGREQYF
TRBV12-3/TRBV12-4	few	-	TRBJ1-5	TGTGCCAGCACCCCGGGGAGGTACAATCAGCCCCAGCATTTT	CASTPGRYNQPQHF
TRBV13	-	TRBD1	TRBJ2-2	TGTGCCAGCAGCCCAGGACAGGGAAATGCCGGGGAGCTGTTTTTT	CASSPGQGNAGELFF
TRBV13	-	-	TRBJ2-7	TGTGCCAGCAGCTTACGAGAGACCTGGGGAACCTACGAGCAGCACTTC	CASSLRETWGTYEQHF
TRBV3-1	-	-	TRBJ2-7	TGTGCCAGCAGCCAAAGGGCAGAGAACTTCTACGAGCAGTACTTC	CASSQRAENFYEQYF
TRBV2	many	TRBD1	TRBJ2-5	TGTGCCAGCAGTACAGGGGGAGAGACCCAGTACTTC	CASSTGGETQYF
TRBV7-6	-	TRBD1	TRBJ2-7	TGTGCCAGCAGCGCTCATCCGGGACAGGGGGCCGGGGAGCAGTACTTC	CASSAHPGQGAGEQYF
TRBV7-9	-	-	TRBJ1-2	TGTGCCAGCAGCGACTATTATGGCTACACCTTC	CASSDYYGYTF
TRBV7-3	-	TRBD2	TRBJ2-1	TGTGCCAGCAGCTTAAAGCGGGGGAGCTCCTACAATGAGCAGTTCTTC	CASSLKRGSSYNEQFF
TRBV5-8	few	TRBD2	TRBJ2-3	TGTGCCAGCAGCCGGGGGGGCCCCGATACGCAGTATTTT	CASSRGGPDTQYF
TRBV12-3/TRBV12-4	-	-	TRBJ1-2	TGTGCCAGCAGTTTATCTCCGTATGGCTACACCTTC	CASSLSPYGYTF
TRBV6-6	-	TRBD1	TRBJ2-1	TGTGCCAGCAGGGCTGGGCAGGGGGCAGATGAGCAGTTCTTC	CASRAGQGADEQFF
TRBV10-3	-	TRBD2	TRBJ2-1	TGTGCCATCAGTGAGCGACTAGCGGGGGGGCAGAATGAGCAGTTCTTC	CAISERLAGGQNEQFF
TRBV29-1	-	-	TRBJ2-7	TGCAGCGTCCCAAAGGGAGAGAAACCCTACGAGCAATACTTC	CSVPKGEKPYEQYF
TRBV10-3	-	TRBD1	TRBJ1-1	TGTGCCATCAGCAACAGGGGGAAGGACACTGAAGCTTTCTTT	CAISNRGKDTEAFF
TRBV7-9	-	-	TRBJ1-1	TGTGCCAGCAGCACTCAGGCGGGGACTGCTGAAGCTTTCTTT	CASSTQAGTAEAFF
TRBV28	-	-	TRBJ2-1	TGTACCAGCAGTTTAGCGAGGGCGTCGCCTTACAATGAGCAGTTCTTC	CTSSLARASPYNEQFF
TRBV20-1	few	TRBD2	TRBJ2-5	TGCAGTGCTAGGTCAGCGGGGGAAGGGGAGACCCAGTACTTC	CSARSAGEGETQYF
TRBV21-1	few	-	TRBJ2-2	TGTGCCAGCAGCGGCGAGCGGGGCCTCAATACCGGGGAGCTGTTTTTT	CASSGERGLNTGELFF
TRBV7-6	many	TRBD1	TRBJ2-5	TGTGCCAGCAGCTTTCGACCGCCGGGACAGGTGGCGGAGACCCAGTACTTC	CASSFRPPGQVAETQYF
TRBV6-1	few	-	TRBJ2-3	TGTGCCGGCAGGGAAGAGGTGACAGATACGCAGTATTTT	CAGREEVTDTQYF
TRBV9	-	-	TRBJ2-5	TGTGCCAGCAGCGTGGAGGGGGCAAGGGAAGAGACCCAGTACTTC	CASSVEGAREETQYF
TRBV11-2	few	-	TRBJ1-2	TGTGCCAGCAGCCCTCGAAGGGGAGGATATGGCTACACCTTC	CASSPRRGGYGYTF
TRBV20-1	-	-	TRBJ2-3	TGCAGTGCCCCGATAACAGATACGCAGTATTTT	CSAPITDTQYF
TRBV12-3/TRBV12-4	-	-	TRBJ2-4	TGTGCCAGCAGTTTCTTTCCCCCTGGGGCCCGGGACAAGTCGTCCAAAAACATTCAGTACTTC	CASSFFPPGARDKSSKNIQYF